A single sample gave rise to the 25 T cell receptor beta chains below, sequenced in a study of blood T cells in healthy people across ages (dated by TCRdb to between 2014 and 2017). The method behind the library was 5' RACE. Sequencing was performed on an Illumina HiSeq 2500. A second roughly 6 to 11 cycle PCR used a sample-barcoded 5' primer and a J-beta primer mix. The raw public reads went through TCRdb reprocessing: fastp at Q25, MiXCR clone calling, in-frame beta chains kept. Entries are consolidated by CDR3 protein sequence, retaining the most common genes and DNA. Recorded for this sample are approximately 800,000 distinct CDR3 sequences; about 55% of them occurred a single time. Clones ranked in the top ten supply approximately 40% of the sample. Sequencing was done on a sample of blood. These TCRs come from a man older than 75 in good health.

This clonotype has only a few counts. The chain is built from TRBV20-1 and TRBJ2-5; a weak D match, TRBD2 (7 bases). Trimming removed 5 bases from V and 5 bases from J, with 21 bases in between. CDR1 is DFQATT, CDR2 SNEGSKA, per germline (reference sequence). This CDR3 contains 15 residues. CDR3: CSAAPTAGRGETQYF. CDR3 sequence (DNA): TGCAGTGCTGCCCCTACCGCGGGGAGGGGGGAGACCCAGTACTTC.

Notes on this clonotype: A much larger clone lies a single base off, so this may be a read error. The chain combines TRBV10-2 with TRBJ1-2, with 7 bases lining up with TRBD1. The CDR3 covers 14 residues. Looked up from germline, CDR1 is WSHSY and CDR2 is SAAADI. After removal of 6 bases from V and 4 bases from J, the junction contained 8 bases not matched to a gene. The CDR3 protein is CASSIGQAVYGYTF. DNA of the CDR3: TGCGCCAGCAGCATTGGACAGGCTGTCTATGGCTACACCTTC.

This chain joins TRBV10-3 and TRBJ2-5; 8 bases match TRBD1. The CDR3 length is 16 residues. Germline CDR1 reads ENHRY; CDR2 reads SYGVKD. V trimming: 2 bases; J trimming: 2 bases; junction bases outside the gene matches: 7. The CDR3 sequence is CAISEGGTGRQETQYF. The CDR3 DNA reads TGTGCCATCAGTGAGGGTGGGACAGGACGACAAGAGACCCAGTACTTC.

V gene TRBV24-1 combines with J gene TRBJ2-4, with TRBD2 matching over 7 bases. The J call may be in error: the DNA end matches TRBJ2-7 better. Germline CDR1 and CDR2: KGHDR and SFDVKD. This CDR3 region has 14 residues. As DNA, the CDR3 is TGTGCCACCAGTGAAGATGGACTAGTTTCCGAGCAGTACTTC. Translating gives CATSEDGLVSEQYF.

V gene TRBV12-3 or TRBV12-4 combines with J gene TRBJ2-1, with D hard to call. The CDR3 consists of 13 residues. V was cut by 4 bases and J by 9 bases, with 13 bases left in between. The CDR3 reads CASSWMGKGEQFF. CDR3 nucleotide sequence: TGTGCCAGCAGTTGGATGGGTAAGGGTGAGCAGTTCTTC.

The chain couples TRBV12-3 or TRBV12-4 to TRBJ2-4; D could derive from TRBD1 or TRBD2 (5 bases each). The J call is uncertain, as TRBJ2-5 better fits the DNA end. This CDR3 spans 13 amino acids. CDR3 in amino acids: CASRGSGTETQYF. The CDR3 DNA reads TGTGCCAGCAGGGGGTCAGGGACAGAGACCCAGTACTTC.

The chain has TRBV7-3 and TRBJ2-3, with a possible D match to TRBD1 (6 bases). Germline values: CDR1 SGHTA, CDR2 FQGTGA. This CDR3 spans 15 amino acids. V lost 1 base and J lost 6, with 14 bases in between. The CDR3 loop reads CASSLRDTGRDTQYF. DNA for the CDR3: TGTGCCAGCAGCTTAAGGGACACCGGGCGGGATACGCAGTATTTT.

The chain recombines TRBV27 with TRBJ2-2; D may be TRBD1 (6 bases). The V end lost 6 bases, the J end lost 4 bases, and 15 bases lay between the germline ends. Germline CDR1 reads MNHEY; CDR2 reads SMNVEV (reference sequence). The CDR3 runs to 15 residues. As DNA, the CDR3 is TGTGCCAGCAGATCAGGGGCGCAAACCACCGGGGAGCTGTTTTTT. Translated, it gives CASRSGAQTTGELFF.

V and J are TRBV5-8 and TRBJ2-5; possibly TRBD1 or TRBD2 for D (5 bases each). Germline-derived CDR1 and CDR2 are SGHTS and YDEGEE. This CDR3 region has 13 residues. Trimming cost V 4 bases and J 4 bases, with 11 bases left between them. This CDR3 reads CASSRDARETQYF. CDR3 coding DNA: TGTGCCAGCAGCCGGGACGCTCGAGAGACCCAGTACTTC.

The V and J genes are TRBV2 and TRBJ1-2; D gene uncertain. This CDR3 spans 13 amino acids. CDR1 and CDR2 from the germline V gene are SNHLY and FYNNEI. V dropped 3 bases and J dropped 1 base, with 6 bases sitting between them. CDR3 protein: CASSEVGNYGYTF. The DNA for the CDR3 is TGTGCCAGCAGTGAGGTCGGTAACTATGGCTACACCTTC. The full variable domain, its missing parts supplied by reference TRBV2 and TRBJ1-2, is EPEVTQTPSHQVTQMGQEVILRCVPISNHLYFYWYRQILGQKVEFLVSFYNNEISEKSEIFDDQFSVERPDGSNFTLKIRSTKLEDSAMYFCASSEVGNYGYTFGSGTRLTVV.

V gene TRBV5-1 combines with J gene TRBJ1-5; D uncertain. Per the germline V gene, CDR1 is SGHRS and CDR2 is YFSETQ. The CDR3 has 15 amino acids. The V end was cut by 0 bases, the J end by 4 bases, with 11 bases between. CDR3 residues: CASSLGGRNNQPQHF. In DNA form, the CDR3 reads TGCGCCAGCAGCTTGGGTGGTAGGAATAATCAGCCCCAGCATTTT.

CDR3 protein: CASSPLNRGLNNEQFF. CDR3 bases: TGTGCCAGCTCACCACTAAACAGGGGGCTGAACAATGAGCAGTTCTTC. J is TRBJ2-1 and V is TRBV18; TRBD1 matches 9 bases. J was trimmed by 5 bases and V by 1 base; bases with no gene match: 6. The CDR3 extends over 16 amino acids. CDR1 KGHSH and CDR2 LQKENI come from the germline V gene.

The chain combines TRBV5-1 with TRBJ2-1; D call uncertain. Trimming pared 3 bases from V and 0 bases from J, leaving 10 bases between. The CDR3 runs to 15 residues. The germline V gene encodes CDR1 SGHRS and CDR2 YFSETQ. The CDR3 DNA is TGCGCCAGCAGCTCCGCGGTGAGCTCCTACAATGAGCAGTTCTTC. It is translated as CASSSAVSSYNEQFF.

The V gene is TRBV9, the J gene TRBJ1-4; 7 positions agree with TRBD1. The V and J ends lost 3 bases and 8 bases, in that order; junction bases with no gene match: 13. The CDR3 is made up of 16 amino acids. Germline lookup yields CDR1 SGDLS and CDR2 YYNGEE. In nucleotides, the CDR3 is TGTGCCAGCAGCGCGTGGGTCGGAGGGGGCGAGGAAAAACTGTTTTTT. It codes for CASSAWVGGGEEKLFF.

This clonotype was seen more than once but under ten times. The chain uses TRBV27 and TRBJ1-2; D is ambiguous. There are 14 residues in the CDR3. Deletions cut 8 bases from V and 2 bases from J, with 15 bases between. Per germline, CDR1 MNHEY and CDR2 SMNVEV (reference sequence). The CDR3 nucleotides are TGTGCCAGCGGAGTTCGGGGTTCCAACTATGGCTACACCTTC. It yields the protein CASGVRGSNYGYTF.

The chain employs TRBV7-2 and TRBJ1-1; 8 positions agree with TRBD1. V gave up 4 bases and J gave up 9 bases; unmatched junction bases: 13. There are 15 residues in the CDR3. The germline CDR1 and CDR2 sequences are SGHTA and FQGNSA. The CDR3 sequence is CASSYTTGATRKAFF. Written as DNA, the CDR3 is TGTGCCAGCAGCTATACGACAGGGGCTACACGAAAAGCTTTCTTT.

This clonotype was found a few times. The chain carries TRBV5-5 and TRBJ2-7; 8 bases map to TRBD2. V shed 2 bases and J 3 bases; nucleotides not matched to a gene: 7. Per germline, CDR1 SGHKS and CDR2 YYEKEE (reference sequence). This CDR3 has 15 amino acids. The CDR3 DNA reads as TGTGCCAGCAGCTTTGTAAGCGGGAGTATCTACGAGCAGTACTTC. Its translation: CASSFVSGSIYEQYF.

In this sample, this clonotype turned up a few times. The V and J genes are TRBV6-5 and TRBJ1-2, with D maybe TRBD1 (5 bases). Germline V gene data show CDR1 as MNHEY and CDR2 as SVGAGI. The CDR3 has 15 amino acids. With 1 base removed from V and 0 bases from J, the gap between germline ends came to 9 bases. This chain's CDR3 is CASSYWDGANYGYTF. The CDR3 bases are TGTGCCAGCAGTTACTGGGACGGCGCTAACTATGGCTACACCTTC.

The CDR3 reads CASSEQGVVNTEAFF. The CDR3 DNA sequence: TGTGCCAGCAGCGAACAGGGGGTGGTGAACACTGAAGCTTTCTTT. The V gene is TRBV9, the J gene TRBJ1-1; 8 nucleotides align to TRBD1. Looked up from germline, CDR1 is SGDLS and CDR2 is YYNGEE. This CDR3 is 15 amino acids long. Germline trimming cut 3 bases from V and 0 bases from J; bases unmatched to any gene: 4. Variable domain in full (rest from reference TRBV9 and TRBJ1-1): DSGVTQTPKHLITATGQRVTLRCSPRSGDLSVYWYQQSLDQGLQFLIQYYNGEERAKGNILERFSAQQFPDLHSELNLSSLELGDSALYFCASSEQGVVNTEAFFGQGTRLTVV.

This chain joins TRBV12-3 or TRBV12-4 and TRBJ2-3, with D maybe TRBD2 (6 bases). Trimming took 7 bases from V and 3 from J, leaving 23 bases between them. This CDR3 has 17 residues. This CDR3 is CASTTPGRTGGTDTQYF. CDR3 nucleotide sequence: TGTGCCAGCACCACCCCGGGGAGGACCGGAGGGACAGATACGCAGTATTTT.

The chain recombines TRBV12-3 or TRBV12-4 with TRBJ2-7; the match to TRBD2 covers 13 bases. The CDR3 sequence is 13 residues long. Trimming cost V 5 bases and J 5 bases; bases outside gene matches: 0. CDR3 DNA sequence: TGTGCCAGCAGTGGGACTAGCGGGAACGAGCAGTACTTC. Translation gives CASSGTSGNEQYF.

The gene calls are TRBV6-6 and TRBJ2-7, with TRBD1 matching 8 bases. The CDR3 loop spans 14 amino acids. The germline gives CDR1 MNHNY, CDR2 SVGAGI (reference sequence). Trimming cost V 4 bases and J 7 bases; bases outside gene matches: 9. CDR3 sequence: CASSWTGSAAEQYF. The CDR3 DNA reads TGTGCCAGCAGTTGGACAGGGTCCGCGGCGGAGCAGTACTTC.

The chain combines TRBV12-3 or TRBV12-4 with TRBJ1-6; no firm D call. The CDR3 is 14 residues long. Trimming took 3 bases from V and 4 from J, leaving 7 bases between them. The CDR3 sequence is CASSFRHYNSPLHF. CDR3 sequence (DNA): TGTGCCAGCAGTTTCCGACATTATAATTCACCCCTCCACTTT.

This rearrangement joins TRBV28 to TRBJ2-1; D is perhaps TRBD2 (5 bases). The tail of the sequence fits TRBJ2-7 better, so the J call may be wrong. This CDR3 is 17 amino acids long. CDR1 is MDHEN, CDR2 SYDVKM, per germline. The DNA for the CDR3 is TGTGCCAGCAGTTTACCTCCTACTAGGATCCCCTACAATGAGCAGTACTTC. It translates to CASSLPPTRIPYNEQYF.

The chain recombines TRBV21-1 with TRBJ2-1; TRBD2 was called by the table and not checked on the DNA. TRBV21-1 is marked as a pseudogene. The CDR3 has 17 residues. CDR3 residues: CASSMPQRLASYNEQFF. The CDR3 region has the DNA TGTGCCAGCAGCATGCCCCAGAGGCTAGCGAGCTACAATGAGCAGTTCTTC.